Listed below are T cell receptor beta chains from one sample, sequenced in a study of T and B cells in COVID-19 patients. MiXCR, run by TCRdb on the multiplex PCR reads, gives a single entry per CDR3 protein. The table includes about 16,000 distinct CDR3 sequences, about a quarter detected once. The material sequenced was blood. Receptor source: a human donor who had recovered from COVID-19. The CDR3 runs from the conserved cysteine through the conserved F or W. D genes are given only for firm matches. Where a row states a size, it is once, few, many or the class of an expanded clone; other rows omit it.

abundance: -; d_gene: TRBD1; len: 17; j_gene: TRBJ1-2; v_gene: TRBV6-4; CDR3aa: CASSVSAGGLQSYGYTF; CDR3nt: TGTGCCAGCAGTGTTTCGGCAGGGGGCCTACAATCCTATGGCTACACCTTC
abundance: many; d_gene: -; len: 14; j_gene: TRBJ2-7; v_gene: TRBV18; CDR3aa: CASSPRGAPSEQYF; CDR3nt: TGTGCCAGCTCACCTAGGGGGGCGCCGAGCGAGCAGTACTTC
abundance: medium-sized; d_gene: -; len: 12; j_gene: TRBJ2-7; v_gene: TRBV6-1; CDR3aa: CASTDTGYEQYF; CDR3nt: TGTGCCAGCACGGACACAGGTTACGAGCAGTACTTC
abundance: -; d_gene: -; len: 13; j_gene: TRBJ1-1; v_gene: TRBV18; CDR3aa: CASSPRGTQEAFF; CDR3nt: TGTGCCAGCTCACCACGCGGCACCCAGGAAGCTTTCTTT
abundance: medium-sized; d_gene: -; len: 13; j_gene: TRBJ2-5; v_gene: TRBV18; CDR3aa: CASSPGGPETQYF; CDR3nt: TGTGCCAGCTCACCAGGGGGCCCAGAGACCCAGTACTTC
abundance: medium-sized; d_gene: -; len: 16; j_gene: TRBJ2-3; v_gene: TRBV19; CDR3aa: CASSSRDPGSTDTQYF; CDR3nt: TGTGCCAGTAGTTCCCGGGACCCAGGGAGCACAGATACGCAGTATTTT
abundance: many; d_gene: -; len: 12; j_gene: TRBJ2-7; v_gene: TRBV27; CDR3aa: CASRPDRYEQYF; CDR3nt: TGTGCCAGCAGACCCGACAGGTACGAGCAGTACTTC
abundance: -; d_gene: -; len: 16; j_gene: TRBJ1-3; v_gene: TRBV6-2/TRBV6-3; CDR3aa: CASRSEGMRPGNTIYF; CDR3nt: TGTGCCAGCAGGTCAGAAGGGATGCGACCTGGAAACACCATATATTTT
abundance: -; d_gene: -; len: 15; j_gene: TRBJ2-5; v_gene: TRBV7-4; CDR3aa: CASSLVSRGGETQYF; CDR3nt: TGTGCCAGCAGCTTAGTTTCCAGGGGAGGAGAGACCCAGTACTTC
abundance: medium-sized; d_gene: -; len: 16; j_gene: TRBJ2-2; v_gene: TRBV19; CDR3aa: CASNRGGGANTGELFF; CDR3nt: TGTGCCAGTAACCGGGGAGGGGGGGCGAACACCGGGGAGCTGTTTTTT
abundance: -; d_gene: TRBD1; len: 13; j_gene: TRBJ1-2; v_gene: TRBV12-3/TRBV12-4; CDR3aa: CASAQGADYGYTF; CDR3nt: TGTGCCAGCGCACAGGGGGCGGACTATGGCTACACCTTC
abundance: -; d_gene: -; len: 16; j_gene: TRBJ2-5; v_gene: TRBV14; CDR3aa: CASSQDSGSLQETQYF; CDR3nt: TGTGCCAGCAGCCAAGACAGCGGATCGTTGCAAGAGACCCAGTACTTC
abundance: -; d_gene: -; len: 15; j_gene: TRBJ1-2; v_gene: TRBV5-6; CDR3aa: CASSVPGRANYGYTF; CDR3nt: TGTGCCAGCAGCGTCCCAGGGAGAGCTAACTATGGCTACACCTTC
abundance: -; d_gene: -; len: 13; j_gene: TRBJ1-4; v_gene: TRBV18; CDR3aa: CASSRQREEKLFF; CDR3nt: TGTGCCAGCTCCCGCCAACGAGAAGAAAAACTGTTTTTT
abundance: many; d_gene: -; len: 15; j_gene: TRBJ2-5; v_gene: TRBV27; CDR3aa: CASSFTGTPGETQYF; CDR3nt: TGTGCCAGCAGTTTTACCGGGACCCCTGGCGAGACCCAGTACTTC
abundance: few; d_gene: -; len: 14; j_gene: TRBJ1-2; v_gene: TRBV6-5; CDR3aa: CASRNGGSNYGYTF; CDR3nt: TGTGCCAGCAGAAACGGGGGATCTAACTATGGCTACACCTTC
abundance: medium-sized; d_gene: -; len: 13; j_gene: TRBJ2-5; v_gene: TRBV29-1; CDR3aa: CSVPGRSQETQYF; CDR3nt: TGCAGCGTCCCCGGACGGTCCCAAGAGACCCAGTACTTC
abundance: medium-sized; d_gene: -; len: 16; j_gene: TRBJ2-3; v_gene: TRBV29-1; CDR3aa: CSVESRRVGGTDTQYF; CDR3nt: TGCAGCGTTGAAAGCAGGAGGGTAGGTGGCACAGATACGCAGTATTTT
abundance: few; d_gene: -; len: 16; j_gene: TRBJ1-1; v_gene: TRBV12-3/TRBV12-4; CDR3aa: CASSFLSGQQNTEAFF; CDR3nt: TGTGCCAGCAGTTTCCTATCCGGGCAGCAGAACACTGAAGCTTTCTTT
abundance: -; d_gene: -; len: 17; j_gene: TRBJ2-3; v_gene: TRBV7-6; CDR3aa: CASSLGTLGRVTDTQYF; CDR3nt: TGTGCCAGCAGCTTAGGGACATTGGGACGGGTCACAGATACGCAGTATTTT
abundance: few; d_gene: -; len: 13; j_gene: TRBJ2-7; v_gene: TRBV6-2/TRBV6-3; CDR3aa: CASRPPTPYEQYF; CDR3nt: TGTGCCAGCCGGCCGCCTACCCCCTACGAGCAGTACTTC
abundance: few; d_gene: TRBD1; len: 15; j_gene: TRBJ1-6; v_gene: TRBV12-3/TRBV12-4; CDR3aa: CASRKGTGVSVTLHF; CDR3nt: TGTGCCAGCAGGAAAGGAACAGGGGTGTCCGTTACGCTCCACTTT
abundance: -; d_gene: -; len: 14; j_gene: TRBJ1-4; v_gene: TRBV7-9; CDR3aa: CASSPSEVQEKLFF; CDR3nt: TGTGCCAGCAGCCCTTCAGAGGTACAAGAAAAACTGTTTTTT
abundance: -; d_gene: -; len: 14; j_gene: TRBJ2-3; v_gene: TRBV10-1; CDR3aa: CASSRTRGTDTQYF; CDR3nt: TGCGCCAGCAGTAGAACTAGGGGCACAGATACGCAGTATTTT
abundance: many; d_gene: TRBD2; len: 16; j_gene: TRBJ2-1; v_gene: TRBV27; CDR3aa: CASRSSGSLENNEQFF; CDR3nt: TGTGCCAGCAGAAGTAGCGGGAGTCTGGAGAACAATGAGCAGTTCTTC
abundance: many; d_gene: -; len: 14; j_gene: TRBJ2-7; v_gene: TRBV27; CDR3aa: CASSLQGSTYEQYF; CDR3nt: TGTGCCAGCAGTTTACAGGGGTCCACCTACGAGCAGTACTTC
abundance: medium-sized; d_gene: TRBD2; len: 16; j_gene: TRBJ2-1; v_gene: TRBV12-3/TRBV12-4; CDR3aa: CASSLSGGLNREEQFF; CDR3nt: TGTGCCAGCAGTCTAAGCGGGGGGCTCAATCGGGAGGAGCAGTTCTTC
abundance: -; d_gene: TRBD1; len: 15; j_gene: TRBJ2-2; v_gene: TRBV27; CDR3aa: CASRGDRVNTGELFF; CDR3nt: TGTGCCAGCAGGGGTGACAGGGTCAACACCGGGGAGCTGTTTTTT
abundance: -; d_gene: -; len: 13; j_gene: TRBJ2-1; v_gene: TRBV24-1; CDR3aa: CATSDPRWDEQFF; CDR3nt: TGTGCCACCAGTGACCCCCGATGGGATGAGCAGTTCTTC
abundance: medium-sized; d_gene: -; len: 14; j_gene: TRBJ2-2; v_gene: TRBV6-4; CDR3aa: CASSEVRDTGELFF; CDR3nt: TGTGCCAGCAGTGAGGTCAGGGACACCGGGGAGCTGTTTTTT
abundance: medium-sized; d_gene: -; len: 14; j_gene: TRBJ1-5; v_gene: TRBV19; CDR3aa: CASSGGNRHQPQHF; CDR3nt: TGTGCCAGTAGTGGAGGAAACAGACATCAGCCCCAGCATTTT
abundance: few; d_gene: TRBD1; len: 13; j_gene: TRBJ1-2; v_gene: TRBV6-6; CDR3aa: CATIAPGQGINTF; CDR3nt: TGTGCCACCATCGCCCCCGGACAGGGGATCAACACCTTC
abundance: many; d_gene: -; len: 14; j_gene: TRBJ2-3; v_gene: TRBV27; CDR3aa: CASSLAPSGDTQYF; CDR3nt: TGTGCCAGCAGTTTGGCCCCCTCGGGGGATACGCAGTATTTT
abundance: few; d_gene: -; len: 13; j_gene: TRBJ2-5; v_gene: TRBV18; CDR3aa: CASSPGAKETQYF; CDR3nt: TGTGCCAGCTCACCGGGGGCCAAAGAGACCCAGTACTTC
abundance: -; d_gene: -; len: 13; j_gene: TRBJ1-1; v_gene: TRBV12-3/TRBV12-4; CDR3aa: CASSLVLNTEAFF; CDR3nt: TGTGCCAGCAGTTTAGTGTTGAACACTGAAGCTTTCTTT
abundance: medium-sized; d_gene: -; len: 13; j_gene: TRBJ2-2; v_gene: TRBV6-2/TRBV6-3; CDR3aa: CYSRGGGPGELFF; CDR3nt: TGTTACTCTCGGGGAGGAGGTCCCGGGGAGCTGTTTTTT
abundance: few; d_gene: TRBD1; len: 13; j_gene: TRBJ2-1; v_gene: TRBV5-5; CDR3aa: CASTDRGDNEQFF; CDR3nt: TGTGCCAGCACGGACAGGGGGGACAATGAGCAGTTCTTC
abundance: -; d_gene: -; len: 16; j_gene: TRBJ1-3; v_gene: TRBV21-1; CDR3aa: CASSISPGNSGNTIYF; CDR3nt: TGTGCCAGCAGCATTAGTCCGGGGAACTCTGGAAACACCATATATTTT
abundance: few; d_gene: TRBD2; len: 14; j_gene: TRBJ2-2; v_gene: TRBV20-1; CDR3aa: CSLAGGRNTGELFF; CDR3nt: TGCAGTCTAGCGGGGGGACGGAACACCGGGGAGCTGTTTTTT
abundance: many; d_gene: TRBD2; len: 17; j_gene: TRBJ2-7; v_gene: TRBV6-5; CDR3aa: CASSYLTTSGMFPEQYF; CDR3nt: TGTGCCAGCAGTTACCTCACGACTAGCGGAATGTTCCCCGAGCAGTACTTC
abundance: medium-sized; d_gene: -; len: 15; j_gene: TRBJ1-2; v_gene: TRBV29-1; CDR3aa: CSVGDRPQSNYGYTF; CDR3nt: TGCAGCGTTGGTGACAGGCCCCAGTCTAACTATGGCTACACCTTC
abundance: -; d_gene: -; len: 13; j_gene: TRBJ1-2; v_gene: TRBV5-6; CDR3aa: CASSLDRAAGYTF; CDR3nt: TGTGCCAGCAGCTTGGACAGGGCCGCTGGCTACACCTTC
abundance: -; d_gene: TRBD2; len: 16; j_gene: TRBJ2-3; v_gene: TRBV29-1; CDR3aa: CSVELGRRELPDTQYF; CDR3nt: TGCAGCGTTGAATTGGGGCGGCGGGAGCTCCCAGATACGCAGTATTTT
abundance: few; d_gene: TRBD2; len: 18; j_gene: TRBJ2-3; v_gene: TRBV18; CDR3aa: CASSPLSSGRAGTDTQYF; CDR3nt: TGTGCCAGCTCACCACTATCTAGCGGGAGGGCCGGGACAGATACGCAGTATTTT
abundance: -; d_gene: -; len: 13; j_gene: TRBJ1-2; v_gene: TRBV27; CDR3aa: CASSIGPGGGYTF; CDR3nt: TGTGCCAGCAGTATCGGCCCGGGCGGGGGCTACACCTTC
abundance: -; d_gene: -; len: 17; j_gene: TRBJ2-3; v_gene: TRBV5-1; CDR3aa: CASSLPSGWASTDTQYF; CDR3nt: TGCGCCAGCAGCTTGCCCTCAGGGTGGGCGAGCACAGATACGCAGTATTTT
abundance: few; d_gene: -; len: 15; j_gene: TRBJ1-5; v_gene: TRBV6-1; CDR3aa: CASSARGGEGQPQHF; CDR3nt: TGTGCCAGCAGTGCTAGAGGGGGGGAGGGTCAGCCCCAGCATTTT
abundance: medium-sized; d_gene: TRBD2; len: 13; j_gene: TRBJ2-1; v_gene: TRBV29-1; CDR3aa: CSVASGSYNEQFF; CDR3nt: TGCAGCGTTGCTAGCGGGAGCTACAATGAGCAGTTCTTC